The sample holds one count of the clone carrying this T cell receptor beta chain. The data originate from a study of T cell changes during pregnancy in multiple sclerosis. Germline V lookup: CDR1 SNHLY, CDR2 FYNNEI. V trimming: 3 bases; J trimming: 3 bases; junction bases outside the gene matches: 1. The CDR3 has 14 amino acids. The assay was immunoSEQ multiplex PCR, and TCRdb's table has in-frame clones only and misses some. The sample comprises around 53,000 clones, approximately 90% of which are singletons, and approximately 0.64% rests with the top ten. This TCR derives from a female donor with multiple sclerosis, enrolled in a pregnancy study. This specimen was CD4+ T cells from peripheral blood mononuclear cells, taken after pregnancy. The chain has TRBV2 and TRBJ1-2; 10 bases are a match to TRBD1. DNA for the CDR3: TGTGCCAGCAGTGACGGACAGGGGGACTATGGCTACACCTTC. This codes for CASSDGQGDYGYTF.